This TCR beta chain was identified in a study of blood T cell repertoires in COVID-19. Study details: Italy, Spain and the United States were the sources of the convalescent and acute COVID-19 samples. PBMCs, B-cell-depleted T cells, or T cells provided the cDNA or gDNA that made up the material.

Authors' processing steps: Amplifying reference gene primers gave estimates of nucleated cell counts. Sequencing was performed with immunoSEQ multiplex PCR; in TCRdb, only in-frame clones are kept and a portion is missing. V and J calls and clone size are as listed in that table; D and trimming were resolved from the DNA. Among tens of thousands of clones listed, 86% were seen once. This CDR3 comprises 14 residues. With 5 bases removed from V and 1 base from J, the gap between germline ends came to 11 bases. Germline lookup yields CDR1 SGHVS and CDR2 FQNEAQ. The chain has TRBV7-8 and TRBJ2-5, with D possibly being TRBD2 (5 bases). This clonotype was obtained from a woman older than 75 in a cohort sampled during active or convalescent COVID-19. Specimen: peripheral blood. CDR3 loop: CASSRAEAQETQYF. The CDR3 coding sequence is TGTGCCAGCAGCCGAGCGGAGGCCCAAGAGACCCAGTACTTC.